This T cell receptor (beta chain) was identified in a study of cytotoxic CD8 clonotypes in ibrutinib-treated CLL. Trimming cost V 6 bases and J 1 base; bases outside gene matches: 2. From germline, CDR1 is SQVTM and CDR2 ANQGSEA. The CDR3 covers 12 residues. With sequencing, the targeted depth ranged from 1 in 200,000 to 1 in 1 million T cells. Using immunoSEQ multiplex PCR, the repertoire was profiled, and TCRdb retains in-frame clones only, with some absent. The table includes 130,000 or so clones, about 72% detected once. This clonotype was obtained from a human donor with chronic lymphocytic leukemia. The starting material was PBMCs, obtained after 12 months of ibrutinib treatment. The V call is TRBV29-1, the J call TRBJ1-1; 7 nucleotides line up with TRBD1. For the CDR3, the DNA is TGCAGCGTCAGGGGGAAGAACACTGAAGCTTTCTTT. It specifies CSVRGKNTEAFF.